This TCR beta chain is drawn from a study of T cells after yellow fever vaccination. A single record per CDR3 protein comes from TCRdb applying MiXCR to the 5' RACE reads. Of approximately 34,000 distinct CDR3 sequences in the sample, about 10% were seen once. Sample share makes this clonotype medium-sized. Trimming took 3 bases from V and 4 from J; bases not matched to a gene: 12. This CDR3 is built from 17 residues. Germline loops: CDR1 KGHDR, CDR2 SFDVKD. Source: PBMCs, either bulk or a sorted T-cell subset (CD4+, CD8+, memory, or dextramer-sorted; not recorded which), taken approximately 16 days after the first yellow fever vaccination. This clonotype was sampled from a man between 18 and 35 years old who received the YFV17D yellow fever vaccine. The chain links TRBV24-1 to TRBJ2-3, with 7 nucleotides matching TRBD2. This CDR3 is CATSDPLALVGADTQYF. For the CDR3, the DNA is TGTGCCACCAGTGATCCACTAGCGCTCGTTGGAGCAGATACGCAGTATTTT.